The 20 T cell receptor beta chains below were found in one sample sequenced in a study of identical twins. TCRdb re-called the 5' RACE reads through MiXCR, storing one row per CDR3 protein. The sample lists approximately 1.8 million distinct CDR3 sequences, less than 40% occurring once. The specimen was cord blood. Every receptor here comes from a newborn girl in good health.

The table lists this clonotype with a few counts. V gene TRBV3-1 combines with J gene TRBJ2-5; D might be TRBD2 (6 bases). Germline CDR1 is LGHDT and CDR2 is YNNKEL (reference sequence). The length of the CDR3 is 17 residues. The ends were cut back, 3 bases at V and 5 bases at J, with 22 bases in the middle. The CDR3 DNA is TGTGCCAGCAGCCATTCCGGGACTCGAATTAGAGGCGAGACCCAGTACTTC. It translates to CASSHSGTRIRGETQYF.

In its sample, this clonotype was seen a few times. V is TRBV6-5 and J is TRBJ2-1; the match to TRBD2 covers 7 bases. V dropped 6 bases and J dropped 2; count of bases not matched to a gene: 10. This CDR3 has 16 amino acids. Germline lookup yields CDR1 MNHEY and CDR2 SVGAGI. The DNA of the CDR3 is TGTGCCAGCAGACGTCATAGCGGGCAGACCTACAATGAGCAGTTCTTC. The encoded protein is CASRRHSGQTYNEQFF.

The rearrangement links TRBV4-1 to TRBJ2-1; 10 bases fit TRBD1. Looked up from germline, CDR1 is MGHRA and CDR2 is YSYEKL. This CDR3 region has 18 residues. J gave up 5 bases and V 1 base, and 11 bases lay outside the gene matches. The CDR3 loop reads CASSQVGTGVGTHNEQFF. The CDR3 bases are TGCGCCAGCAGCCAAGTAGGGACAGGGGTGGGTACACACAATGAGCAGTTCTTC.

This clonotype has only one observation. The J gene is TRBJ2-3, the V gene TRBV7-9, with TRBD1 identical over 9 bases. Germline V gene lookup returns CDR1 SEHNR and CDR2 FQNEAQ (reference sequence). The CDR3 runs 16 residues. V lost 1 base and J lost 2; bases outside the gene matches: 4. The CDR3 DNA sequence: TGTGCCAGCAGCTTAGTCACAGGGGGCTACACAGATACGCAGTATTTT. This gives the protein CASSLVTGGYTDTQYF.

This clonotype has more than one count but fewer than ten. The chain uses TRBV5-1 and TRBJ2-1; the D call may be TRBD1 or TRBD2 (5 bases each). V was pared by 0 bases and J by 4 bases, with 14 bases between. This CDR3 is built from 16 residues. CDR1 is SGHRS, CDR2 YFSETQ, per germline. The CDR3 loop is CASSLGGTSPYNEQFF. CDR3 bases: TGCGCCAGCAGCTTGGGTGGGACCTCCCCTTACAATGAGCAGTTCTTC. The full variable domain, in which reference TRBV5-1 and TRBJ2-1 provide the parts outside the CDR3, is KAGVTQTPRYLIKTRGQQVTLSCSPISGHRSVSWYQQTPGQGLQFLFEYFSETQRNKGNFPGRFSGRQFSNSRSEMNVSTLELGDSALYLCASSLGGTSPYNEQFFGPGTRLTVL.

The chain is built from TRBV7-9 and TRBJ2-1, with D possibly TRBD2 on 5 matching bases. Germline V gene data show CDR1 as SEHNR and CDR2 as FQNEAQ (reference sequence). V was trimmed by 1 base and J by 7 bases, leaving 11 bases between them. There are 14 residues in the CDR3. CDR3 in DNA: TGTGCCAGCAGCTTAGGCGGGCTAACGAATGAGCAGTTCTTC. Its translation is CASSLGGLTNEQFF.

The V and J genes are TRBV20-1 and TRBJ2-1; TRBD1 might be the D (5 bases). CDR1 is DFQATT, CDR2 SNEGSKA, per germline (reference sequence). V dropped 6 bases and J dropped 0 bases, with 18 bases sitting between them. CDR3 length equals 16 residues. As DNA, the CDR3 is TGCAGTGCCAACGATGTGCAGGGCCTCTCCTACAATGAGCAGTTCTTC. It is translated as CSANDVQGLSYNEQFF.

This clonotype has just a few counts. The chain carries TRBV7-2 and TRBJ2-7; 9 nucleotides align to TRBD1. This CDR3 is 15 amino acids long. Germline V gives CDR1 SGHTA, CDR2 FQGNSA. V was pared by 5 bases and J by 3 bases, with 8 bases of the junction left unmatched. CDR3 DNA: TGTGCCAGCAGCCCCCCCGGGACAGGGATCTACGAGCAGTACTTC. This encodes CASSPPGTGIYEQYF.

CDR3 region: CAISESHYPAQHF. CDR3 in DNA: TGTGCCATCAGTGAGTCGCATTACCCGGCCCAGCATTTT. The V and J genes are TRBV10-3 and TRBJ1-5; no clear D gene. Per germline, CDR1 ENHRY and CDR2 SYGVKD. The CDR3 is 13 amino acids. V was trimmed by 0 bases and J by 11 bases, leaving 11 bases between them.

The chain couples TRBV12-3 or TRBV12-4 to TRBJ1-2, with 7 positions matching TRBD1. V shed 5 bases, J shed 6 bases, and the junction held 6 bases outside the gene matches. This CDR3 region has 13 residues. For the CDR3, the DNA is TGTGCCAGCAGTCGGGCAGGGGGTAATGGCTACACCTTC. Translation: CASSRAGGNGYTF.

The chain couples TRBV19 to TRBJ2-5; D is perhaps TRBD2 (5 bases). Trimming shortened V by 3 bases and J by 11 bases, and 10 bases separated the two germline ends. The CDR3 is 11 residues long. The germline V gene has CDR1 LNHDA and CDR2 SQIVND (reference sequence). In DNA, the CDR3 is TGTGCCAGTAGTATCGCAGGCGGGCAGTACTTC. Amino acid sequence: CASSIAGGQYF. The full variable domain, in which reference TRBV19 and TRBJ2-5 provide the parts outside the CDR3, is DGGITQSPKYLFRKEGQNVTLSCEQNLNHDAMYWYRQDPGQGLRLIYYSQIVNDFQKGDIAEGYSVSREKKESFPLTVTSAQKNPTAFYLCASSIAGGQYFGPGTRLLVL.

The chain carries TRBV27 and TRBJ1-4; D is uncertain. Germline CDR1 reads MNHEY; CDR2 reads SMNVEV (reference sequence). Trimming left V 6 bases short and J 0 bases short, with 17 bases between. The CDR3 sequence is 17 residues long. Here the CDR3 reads CASRGRQVLTTNEKLFF. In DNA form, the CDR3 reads TGTGCCAGCAGAGGGAGGCAAGTTCTCACAACTAATGAAAAACTGTTTTTT. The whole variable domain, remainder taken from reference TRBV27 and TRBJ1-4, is EAQVTQNPRYLITVTGKKLTVTCSQNMNHEYMSWYRQDPGLGLRQIYYSMNVEVTDKGDVPEGYKVSRKEKRNFPLILESPSPNQTSLYFCASRGRQVLTTNEKLFFGSGTQLSVL.

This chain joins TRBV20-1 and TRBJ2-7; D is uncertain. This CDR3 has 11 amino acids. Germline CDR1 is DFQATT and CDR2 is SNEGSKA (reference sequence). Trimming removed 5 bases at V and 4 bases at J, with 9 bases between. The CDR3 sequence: CSAFVLYEQYF. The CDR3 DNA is TGCAGTGCTTTTGTACTGTACGAGCAGTACTTC.

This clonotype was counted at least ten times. In DNA form, the CDR3 reads TGTGCCAGCAGTTCTCGACTAGCGGGAGCAGATACGCAGTATTTT. Translating it yields CASSSRLAGADTQYF. V usage is TRBV6-5 and J usage is TRBJ2-3; 12 nucleotides agree with TRBD2. This CDR3 spans 15 amino acids. Germline V gene data show CDR1 as MNHEY and CDR2 as SVGAGI. V shed 4 bases and J 4 bases; nucleotides not matched to a gene: 3.

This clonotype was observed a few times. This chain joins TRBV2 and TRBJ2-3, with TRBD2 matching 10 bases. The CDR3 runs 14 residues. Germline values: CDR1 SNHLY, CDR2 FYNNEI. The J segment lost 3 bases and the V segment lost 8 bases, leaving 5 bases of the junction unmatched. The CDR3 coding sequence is TGTGCCAGCCTTCGGACTAGCGGAACAGATACGCAGTATTTT. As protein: CASLRTSGTDTQYF.

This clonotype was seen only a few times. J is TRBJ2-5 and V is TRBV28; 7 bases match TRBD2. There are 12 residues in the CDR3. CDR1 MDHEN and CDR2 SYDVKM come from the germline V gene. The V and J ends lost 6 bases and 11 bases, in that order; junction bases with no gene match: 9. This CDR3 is CASRPWGGEQYF. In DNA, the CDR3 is TGTGCCAGCAGGCCGTGGGGGGGTGAGCAGTACTTC.

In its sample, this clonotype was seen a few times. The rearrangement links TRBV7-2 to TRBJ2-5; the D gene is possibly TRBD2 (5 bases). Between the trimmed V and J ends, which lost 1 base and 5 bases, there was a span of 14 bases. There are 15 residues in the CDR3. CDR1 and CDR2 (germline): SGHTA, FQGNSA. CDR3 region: CASSLEPSLHETQYF. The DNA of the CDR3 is TGTGCCAGCAGCTTAGAGCCTAGCTTACATGAGACCCAGTACTTC.

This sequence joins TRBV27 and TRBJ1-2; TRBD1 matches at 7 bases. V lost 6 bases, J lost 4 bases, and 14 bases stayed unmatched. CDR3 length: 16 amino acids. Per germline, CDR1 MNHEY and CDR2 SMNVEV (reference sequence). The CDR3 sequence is CASSLIWTGGTYGYTF. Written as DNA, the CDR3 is TGTGCCAGCAGCCTAATTTGGACAGGAGGGACCTATGGCTACACCTTC.

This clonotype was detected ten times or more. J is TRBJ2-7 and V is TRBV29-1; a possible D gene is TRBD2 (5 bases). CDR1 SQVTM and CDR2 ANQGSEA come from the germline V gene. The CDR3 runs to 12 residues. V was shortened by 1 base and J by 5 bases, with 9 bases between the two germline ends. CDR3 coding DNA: TGCAGCGTTGAAGGGAGTAGCGACGAGCAGTACTTC. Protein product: CSVEGSSDEQYF.

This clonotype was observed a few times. The DNA for the CDR3 is TGCGCCAGCAGCTCCTACCTAGCGGGGGGCACCGGGGAGCTGTTTTTT. It specifies CASSSYLAGGTGELFF. V is TRBV5-1 and J is TRBJ2-2; 11 nucleotides line up with TRBD2. Germline CDR1 is SGHRS and CDR2 is YFSETQ. With V trimmed by 3 bases and J by 4 bases, 5 bases remained unmatched. The CDR3 consists of 16 residues. Looking up the rest from reference TRBV5-1 and TRBJ2-2 gives the full variable domain: KAGVTQTPRYLIKTRGQQVTLSCSPISGHRSVSWYQQTPGQGLQFLFEYFSETQRNKGNFPGRFSGRQFSNSRSEMNVSTLELGDSALYLCASSSYLAGGTGELFFGEGSRLTVL.